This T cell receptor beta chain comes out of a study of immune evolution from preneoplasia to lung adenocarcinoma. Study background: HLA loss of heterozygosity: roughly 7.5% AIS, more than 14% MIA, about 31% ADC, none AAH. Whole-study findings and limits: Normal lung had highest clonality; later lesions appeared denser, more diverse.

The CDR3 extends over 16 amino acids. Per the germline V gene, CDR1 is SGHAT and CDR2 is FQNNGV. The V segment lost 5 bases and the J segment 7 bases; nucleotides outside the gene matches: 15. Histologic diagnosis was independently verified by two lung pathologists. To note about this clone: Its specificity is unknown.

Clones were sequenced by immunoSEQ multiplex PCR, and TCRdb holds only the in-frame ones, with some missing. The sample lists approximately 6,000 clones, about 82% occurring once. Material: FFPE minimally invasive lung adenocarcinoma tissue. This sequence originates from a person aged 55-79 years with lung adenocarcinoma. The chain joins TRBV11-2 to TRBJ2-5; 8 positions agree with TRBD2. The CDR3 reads CASSPLGAGGLVTQYF. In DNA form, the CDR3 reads TGTGCCAGCAGCCCTCTGGGGGCGGGAGGATTGGTGACCCAGTACTTC.